These 2 T cell receptor beta chains came from one sample sequenced in a study of blood T cell repertoires in COVID-19. TCRdb's copy holds only in-frame clones and misses some; the assay was immunoSEQ multiplex PCR. The sample shows 400,000 to 550,000 clones, nearly 90% of them seen only once. Material for sequencing was PBMCs or T cells enriched from blood (not recorded which). Receptor source: a woman under 30 with acute COVID-19.

The J gene is TRBJ2-7, the V gene TRBV29-1; D is undetermined. Germline-derived CDR1 and CDR2 are SQVTM and ANQGSEA. Trimming stripped 5 bases from V and 3 bases from J, with 14 bases between. The CDR3 is 13 amino acids. This CDR3 is CSVLRLCYYEQYF. The CDR3 coding sequence is TGCAGCGTTCTGCGGCTATGTTACTACGAGCAGTACTTC.

This sequence joins TRBV28 and TRBJ1-4; TRBD1 matches 8 bases. The CDR3 contains 14 residues. Germline V gene lookup returns CDR1 MDHEN and CDR2 SYDVKM. V lost 7 bases, J lost 6 bases, and 7 bases stayed unmatched. Here the CDR3 DNA reads TGTGCCAGCACTAGTGGACAGGGTCATGAAAAACTGTTTTTT. Its translation: CASTSGQGHEKLFF. Looking up the rest from reference TRBV28 and TRBJ1-4 gives the full variable domain: DVKVTQSSRYLVKRTGEKVFLECVQDMDHENMFWYRQDPGLGLRLIYFSYDVKMKEKGDIPEGYSVSREKKERFSLILESASTNQTSMYLCASTSGQGHEKLFFGSGTQLSVL.